The rows below give T cell receptor beta chains drawn from one sample of a study of regulatory T cells in long-lasting Graves disease. Using its own MiXCR run on the multiplex PCR reads, TCRdb lists one record per CDR3 protein. Among 400,000 or so distinct CDR3 sequences listed, around a quarter were seen once. The sequenced sample was peripheral blood mononuclear cells (PBMCs), obtained when the disease was refractory, from a patient treated with antithyroid drugs. The receptors shown here come from a female donor with Graves disease. CDR3s include the opening cysteine and the closing phenylalanine or tryptophan. A D gene is named only where the DNA matches it firmly. Not all rows give a size; the values are once, few, many and, for expanded clones, a class.

CDR3aa: CASSEETNSPLHF
CDR3nt: TGTGCCAGCAGTGAAGAGACTAATTCACCCCTCCACTTT
abundance: NA
j_gene: TRBJ1-6
v_gene: TRBV2
d_gene: NA

CDR3aa: CASSQDWAGEQYF
CDR3nt: TGCGCCAGCAGCCAAGACTGGGCTGGGGAGCAGTACTTC
abundance: NA
j_gene: TRBJ2-7
v_gene: TRBV7-2
d_gene: NA

CDR3aa: CASSYSRISYEQYF
CDR3nt: TGTGCCAGCAGTTACTCACGGATCTCCTACGAGCAGTACTTC
abundance: NA
j_gene: TRBJ2-7
v_gene: TRBV6-2/TRBV6-3
d_gene: NA

CDR3aa: CASKTGLNTEAFF
CDR3nt: TGTGCCAGTAAAACGGGCCTGAACACTGAAGCTTTCTTT
abundance: few
j_gene: TRBJ1-1
v_gene: TRBV27
d_gene: NA

CDR3aa: CASSWTDTQYF
CDR3nt: TGTGCCAGCAGTTGGACAGATACGCAGTATTTT
abundance: NA
j_gene: TRBJ2-3
v_gene: TRBV6-9
d_gene: NA

CDR3aa: CASSPRTHNEQFF
CDR3nt: TGTGCCAGCAGTCCTAGGACACACAATGAGCAGTTCTTC
abundance: once
j_gene: TRBJ2-1
v_gene: TRBV7-9
d_gene: NA

CDR3aa: CASRAENTGELFF
CDR3nt: TGTGCCAGCAGAGCGGAGAACACCGGGGAGCTGTTTTTT
abundance: NA
j_gene: TRBJ2-2
v_gene: TRBV7-2
d_gene: NA

CDR3aa: CASSMDLSMNTEAFF
CDR3nt: TGTGCCAGCAGCATGGACCTGTCCATGAACACTGAAGCTTTCTTT
abundance: few
j_gene: TRBJ1-1
v_gene: TRBV6-1
d_gene: NA

CDR3aa: CASSYSRAGANIQYF
CDR3nt: TGTGCCAGCAGTTACTCGAGGGCAGGGGCAAACATTCAGTACTTC
abundance: few
j_gene: TRBJ2-4
v_gene: TRBV6-6
d_gene: NA

CDR3aa: CASSPDRISGANVLTF
CDR3nt: TGCGCCAGCAGCCCGGACAGGATCTCTGGGGCCAACGTCCTGACTTTC
abundance: NA
j_gene: TRBJ2-6
v_gene: TRBV5-1
d_gene: TRBD1

CDR3aa: CASSSLAGGHYEQYF
CDR3nt: TGTGCCAGCAGCTCATTAGCCGGGGGGCATTACGAGCAGTACTTC
abundance: NA
j_gene: TRBJ2-7
v_gene: TRBV7-2
d_gene: NA

CDR3aa: CASSDGTSSNQPQHF
CDR3nt: TGTGCCAGCAGTGACGGGACAAGTAGCAATCAGCCCCAGCATTTT
abundance: many
j_gene: TRBJ1-5
v_gene: TRBV2
d_gene: NA

CDR3aa: CASSLRELTYEQYF
CDR3nt: TGTGCCAGCAGCTTAAGAGAGCTTACCTACGAGCAGTACTTC
abundance: many
j_gene: TRBJ2-7
v_gene: TRBV7-9
d_gene: NA

CDR3aa: CAWSPTGSPLHF
CDR3nt: TGTGCCTGGAGCCCTACCGGTTCACCCCTCCACTTT
abundance: few
j_gene: TRBJ1-6
v_gene: TRBV30
d_gene: NA

CDR3aa: CSVEDRRLYGYTF
CDR3nt: TGCAGCGTTGAAGACAGGCGATTGTATGGCTACACCTTC
abundance: few
j_gene: TRBJ1-2
v_gene: TRBV29-1
d_gene: NA

CDR3aa: CAWRINRVEAFF
CDR3nt: TGTGCCTGGAGGATCAACAGGGTTGAAGCTTTCTTT
abundance: NA
j_gene: TRBJ1-1
v_gene: TRBV30
d_gene: NA

CDR3aa: CASSDVRGGYTDTQYF
CDR3nt: TGTGCCAGCAGCGACGTTCGGGGAGGGTACACAGATACGCAGTATTTT
abundance: few
j_gene: TRBJ2-3
v_gene: TRBV7-2
d_gene: TRBD2

CDR3aa: CASSEIGRGEAFF
CDR3nt: TGTGCCAGCAGTGAAATCGGAAGGGGCGAAGCTTTCTTT
abundance: NA
j_gene: TRBJ1-1
v_gene: TRBV12-3/TRBV12-4
d_gene: NA

CDR3aa: CASSEGTQNTGELFF
CDR3nt: TGTGCCAGCAGTGAAGGGACGCAAAACACCGGGGAGCTGTTTTTT
abundance: few
j_gene: TRBJ2-2
v_gene: TRBV2
d_gene: NA

CDR3aa: CASSLGQHLSNQPQHF
CDR3nt: TGTGCCAGCAGCTTGGGACAGCACCTTAGCAATCAGCCCCAGCATTTT
abundance: NA
j_gene: TRBJ1-5
v_gene: TRBV5-8
d_gene: NA

CDR3aa: CASRLTSVSYEQYF
CDR3nt: TGCGCCAGCAGACTCACTAGCGTCTCTTACGAGCAGTACTTC
abundance: NA
j_gene: TRBJ2-7
v_gene: TRBV5-1
d_gene: TRBD2

CDR3aa: CASSDGTRTNYGYTF
CDR3nt: TGTGCCAGCAGCGACGGGACGCGTACTAACTATGGCTACACCTTC
abundance: NA
j_gene: TRBJ1-2
v_gene: TRBV7-2
d_gene: NA

CDR3aa: CASSLERSNTEAFF
CDR3nt: TGCGCCAGCAGCTTGGAACGGTCGAACACTGAAGCTTTCTTT
abundance: few
j_gene: TRBJ1-1
v_gene: TRBV5-1
d_gene: NA

CDR3aa: CAATDYSNQPQHF
CDR3nt: TGTGCCGCAACAGACTATAGCAATCAGCCCCAGCATTTT
abundance: many
j_gene: TRBJ1-5
v_gene: TRBV6-1
d_gene: NA

CDR3aa: CASSLTSGSEVEQYF
CDR3nt: TGTGCCAGCTCACTAACTAGCGGGAGCGAGGTCGAGCAGTACTTC
abundance: NA
j_gene: TRBJ2-7
v_gene: TRBV18
d_gene: TRBD2

CDR3aa: CASSDSRGNQPQHF
CDR3nt: TGTGCCAGCAGTGACTCCAGGGGAAATCAGCCCCAGCATTTT
abundance: many
j_gene: TRBJ1-5
v_gene: TRBV2
d_gene: NA

CDR3aa: CASTPARDGYTF
CDR3nt: TGTGCCAGCACCCCAGCCAGGGATGGCTACACCTTC
abundance: few
j_gene: TRBJ1-2
v_gene: TRBV28
d_gene: NA

CDR3aa: CASSLRETGYEQYF
CDR3nt: TGTGCCAGCAGCTTGCGGGAGACTGGCTACGAGCAGTACTTC
abundance: NA
j_gene: TRBJ2-7
v_gene: TRBV7-2
d_gene: TRBD2

CDR3aa: CASSSGPGYGYTF
CDR3nt: TGTGCCAGCAGCTCCGGCCCCGGGTATGGCTACACCTTC
abundance: few
j_gene: TRBJ1-2
v_gene: TRBV12-3/TRBV12-4
d_gene: NA

CDR3aa: CASSPTQREGVYTGELFF
CDR3nt: TGCGCCAGCAGCCCGACCCAGCGGGAGGGGGTCTACACCGGGGAGCTGTTTTTT
abundance: NA
j_gene: TRBJ2-2
v_gene: TRBV4-1
d_gene: TRBD2

CDR3aa: CSVGGLEAFF
CDR3nt: TGCAGCGTCGGAGGGCTCGAAGCTTTCTTT
abundance: NA
j_gene: TRBJ1-1
v_gene: TRBV29-1
d_gene: NA

CDR3aa: CASSYLKETQYF
CDR3nt: TGTGCCAGCAGCTACCTGAAGGAGACCCAGTACTTC
abundance: NA
j_gene: TRBJ2-5
v_gene: TRBV6-5
d_gene: NA